This TCR beta chain was profiled in a study of beta chain features in type 1 diabetes. cDNA synthesis used the whole RNA isolate, giving expressed TCRB sequences. Libraries were prepared by immunoSEQ multiplex PCR; TCRdb keeps only in-frame clonotypes and omits some of them. The table lists fewer than 500,000 clones, over 11% of them singletons. This clone has ten or more counts. Trimming took 8 bases from V and 0 from J, leaving 5 bases between them. Germline V gene lookup returns CDR1 GTSNPN and CDR2 SVGIG (reference sequence). The CDR3 extends over 11 amino acids. Input material: naive CD4+ T cells from blood. This rearrangement joins TRBV30 to TRBJ2-4; no clear D gene. The sequence came from a man aged 25-45 years in good health. CDR3 loop: CASLAKNIQYF. The CDR3 DNA sequence: TGTGCCAGCCTAGCCAAAAACATTCAGTACTTC. The full variable domain, in which reference TRBV30 and TRBJ2-4 provide the parts outside the CDR3, is SQTIHQWPATLVQPVGSPLSLECTVEGTSNPNLYWYRQAAGRGLQLLFYSVGIGQISSEVPQNLSASRPQDRQFILSSKKLLLSDSGFYLCASLAKNIQYFGAGTRLSVL.